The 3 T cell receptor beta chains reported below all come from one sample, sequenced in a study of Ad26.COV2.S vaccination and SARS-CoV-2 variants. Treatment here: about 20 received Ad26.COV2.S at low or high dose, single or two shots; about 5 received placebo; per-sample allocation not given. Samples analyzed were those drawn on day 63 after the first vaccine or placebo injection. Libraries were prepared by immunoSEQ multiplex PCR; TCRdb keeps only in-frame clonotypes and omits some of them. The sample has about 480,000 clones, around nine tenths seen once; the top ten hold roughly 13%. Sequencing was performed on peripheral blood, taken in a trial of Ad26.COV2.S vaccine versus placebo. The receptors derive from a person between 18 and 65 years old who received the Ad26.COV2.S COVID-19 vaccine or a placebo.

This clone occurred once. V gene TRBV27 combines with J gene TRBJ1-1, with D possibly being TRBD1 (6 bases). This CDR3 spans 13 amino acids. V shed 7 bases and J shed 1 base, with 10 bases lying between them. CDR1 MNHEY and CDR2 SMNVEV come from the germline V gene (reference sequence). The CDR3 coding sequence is TGTGCCAGCACCGGGGGCCGGAACACTGAAGCTTTCTTT. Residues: CASTGGRNTEAFF.

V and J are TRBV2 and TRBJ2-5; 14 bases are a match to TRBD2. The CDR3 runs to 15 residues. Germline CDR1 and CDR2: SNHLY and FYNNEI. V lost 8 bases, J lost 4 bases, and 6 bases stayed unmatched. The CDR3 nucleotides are TGTGCCAGCGATCGACTAGCGGGAGGGATAGAGACCCAGTACTTC. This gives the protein CASDRLAGGIETQYF.

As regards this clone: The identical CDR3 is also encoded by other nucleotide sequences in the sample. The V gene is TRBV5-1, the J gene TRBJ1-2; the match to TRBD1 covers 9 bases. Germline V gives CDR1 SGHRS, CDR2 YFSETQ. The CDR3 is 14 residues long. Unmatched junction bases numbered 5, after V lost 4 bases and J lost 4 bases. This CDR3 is CASSPGQGSYGYTF. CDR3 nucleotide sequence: TGCGCCAGCAGCCCGGGACAGGGAAGCTATGGCTACACCTTC. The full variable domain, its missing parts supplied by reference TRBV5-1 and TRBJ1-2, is KAGVTQTPRYLIKTRGQQVTLSCSPISGHRSVSWYQQTPGQGLQFLFEYFSETQRNKGNFPGRFSGRQFSNSRSEMNVSTLELGDSALYLCASSPGQGSYGYTFGSGTRLTVV.